These 5 T cell receptor beta chains share one sample of origin, sequenced in a study of response to subunit inactivated influenza vaccine. TCRdb re-derived calls from the RT-PCR reads in MiXCR, one entry per CDR3 protein. In the table there are hundreds of thousands of distinct CDR3 sequences, 7.5% to 8.5% of which are singletons. The sample in question was PBMCs from blood, obtained about 23 months after vaccination. These receptors originate from a man aged 45 to 70 who received an inactivated influenza vaccine.

The rearrangement links TRBV28 to TRBJ2-5; TRBD1 matches at 10 bases. The CDR3 consists of 19 residues. Trimming at V came to 3 bases and at J to 5 bases, leaving 18 bases not matched to a gene. From germline, CDR1 is MDHEN and CDR2 SYDVKM. The CDR3 is CASSFSPSNAGTGDETQYF. CDR3 coding DNA: TGTGCCAGCAGTTTTAGCCCCTCCAACGCCGGGACAGGGGACGAGACCCAGTACTTC.

Remarks on this clonotype: One junction end does not reproduce the germline sequence, and a read error may be involved. The gene calls are TRBV20-1 and TRBJ2-3; TRBD1 aligns across 9 bases. Germline assignment: CDR1 DFQATT and CDR2 SNEGSKA (reference sequence). This CDR3 is 15 amino acids long. CDR3 in amino acids: CSTRDEGQGGDTQYF. The CDR3 DNA reads as TGCAGTACTAGAGATGAGGGACAGGGTGGGGATACGCAGTATTTT.

CDR3 DNA: TGTGCCAGCAGTAAATCAGGCAGCACCTACAATGAGCAGTTCTTC. Its translation is CASSKSGSTYNEQFF. The chain joins TRBV6-1 to TRBJ2-1; D is unresolved. This CDR3 has 15 residues. Trimming stripped 5 bases from V and 2 bases from J, with 13 bases between. CDR1 is MNHNS, CDR2 SASEGT, per germline.

Many counts were recorded for this clonotype. The rearrangement joins TRBV10-3 to TRBJ2-1; 7 bases are shared with TRBD2. This CDR3 region has 13 residues. V dropped 8 bases and J dropped 7; count of bases not matched to a gene: 8. Germline CDR1 reads ENHRY; CDR2 reads SYGVKD. The CDR3: CAIDAGGGNEQFF. The CDR3 nucleotides are TGTGCCATCGACGCTGGGGGGGGGAATGAGCAGTTCTTC.

This chain links TRBV15 with TRBJ2-2; no reliable D call. This CDR3 has 12 amino acids. Germline CDR1 is LNHNV and CDR2 is YYDKDF (reference sequence). The V end was cut by 5 bases, the J end by 5 bases, with 6 bases between. DNA of the CDR3: TGTGCCACCAGCTCCGGGACCGGGGAGCTGTTTTTT. It specifies CATSSGTGELFF.